This is a list of T cell receptor beta chains from one sample in a study of shared clonotypes between healthy human individuals. Libraries were prepared by immunoSEQ multiplex PCR; TCRdb keeps only in-frame clonotypes and omits some of them. The table has 2.5 million or so clones, around 90% seen once. The sequenced sample consisted of naive CD4+ T cells sorted from blood. The receptors come from a man aged 18 to 35 in good health. The CDR3 runs from the conserved cysteine through the conserved F or W. The D gene is left open where the match is weak. Clone size is stated in some rows and not others, as once, few, many or a class when expanded.

len: 16
abundance: few
d_gene: TRBD1
j_gene: TRBJ1-6
v_gene: TRBV6-5
CDR3aa: CASSYLGQGRHSPLHF
CDR3nt: TGTGCCAGCAGTTACCTAGGACAGGGGAGACATTCACCCCTCCACTTT

len: 13
abundance: few
d_gene: -
j_gene: TRBJ1-5
v_gene: TRBV11-2
CDR3aa: CASSWDIGQPQHF
CDR3nt: TGTGCCAGCAGCTGGGACATCGGGCAGCCCCAGCATTTT

len: 12
abundance: few
d_gene: -
j_gene: TRBJ2-7
v_gene: TRBV7-2
CDR3aa: CASSLAYGEQYF
CDR3nt: TGTGCCAGCAGCTTAGCGTACGGGGAGCAGTACTTC

len: 16
abundance: once
d_gene: TRBD1
j_gene: TRBJ2-2
v_gene: TRBV5-8
CDR3aa: CASSLQGASVTGELFF
CDR3nt: TGTGCCAGCAGCTTACAGGGGGCTAGTGTCACCGGGGAGCTGTTTTTT

len: 14
abundance: -
d_gene: TRBD1
j_gene: TRBJ2-2
v_gene: TRBV10-3
CDR3aa: CAIKIAQGPGELFF
CDR3nt: TGTGCCATCAAAATTGCACAGGGGCCCGGGGAGCTGTTTTTT

len: 17
abundance: -
d_gene: -
j_gene: TRBJ1-5
v_gene: TRBV4-1
CDR3aa: CASAGGSGVLGNQPQHF
CDR3nt: TGCGCCAGCGCCGGGGGGAGCGGGGTTTTAGGCAATCAGCCCCAGCATTTT

len: 15
abundance: -
d_gene: -
j_gene: TRBJ1-2
v_gene: TRBV11-2
CDR3aa: CASSFGLSGADGYTF
CDR3nt: TGTGCCAGCAGCTTCGGCTTATCGGGGGCGGATGGCTACACCTTC

len: 16
abundance: once
d_gene: TRBD2
j_gene: TRBJ2-2
v_gene: TRBV6-5
CDR3aa: CASGSLAGGPSGELFF
CDR3nt: TGTGCCAGCGGTTCGCTAGCGGGGGGGCCATCCGGGGAGCTGTTTTTT

len: 16
abundance: -
d_gene: TRBD2
j_gene: TRBJ2-7
v_gene: TRBV10-2
CDR3aa: CASSVSRGSGRFEQYF
CDR3nt: TGCGCCAGCAGTGTTTCCAGGGGTAGCGGGAGATTCGAGCAGTACTTC

len: 14
abundance: -
d_gene: -
j_gene: TRBJ2-5
v_gene: TRBV10-3
CDR3aa: CAISEARAKETQYF
CDR3nt: TGTGCCATCAGTGAAGCCAGGGCTAAAGAGACCCAGTACTTC

len: 16
abundance: -
d_gene: -
j_gene: TRBJ1-4
v_gene: TRBV4-3
CDR3aa: CASSQAQGRSVGKLFF
CDR3nt: TGCGCCAGCAGCCAAGCCCAGGGACGGTCAGTCGGAAAACTGTTTTTT

len: 12
abundance: -
d_gene: -
j_gene: TRBJ2-1
v_gene: TRBV6-6
CDR3aa: CASSYVGNEQFF
CDR3nt: TGTGCCAGCAGTTACGTGGGGAATGAGCAGTTCTTC

len: 15
abundance: -
d_gene: -
j_gene: TRBJ1-2
v_gene: TRBV5-6
CDR3aa: CASSLRGSAHYGYTF
CDR3nt: TGTGCCAGCAGCTTGCGGGGTTCAGCGCACTATGGCTACACCTTC

len: 15
abundance: -
d_gene: TRBD1
j_gene: TRBJ1-5
v_gene: TRBV6-5
CDR3aa: CASSYSGQLNQPQHF
CDR3nt: TGTGCCAGCAGTTACTCGGGACAGCTTAATCAGCCCCAGCATTTT

len: 16
abundance: -
d_gene: -
j_gene: TRBJ1-1
v_gene: TRBV5-6
CDR3aa: CASSPFIRQGNTEAFF
CDR3nt: TGTGCCAGCAGCCCCTTCATCCGGCAGGGGAACACTGAAGCTTTCTTT

len: 19
abundance: -
d_gene: TRBD1
j_gene: TRBJ1-5
v_gene: TRBV5-8
CDR3aa: CASGWGQGAGFHSNQPQHF
CDR3nt: TGTGCCAGCGGTTGGGGACAGGGGGCCGGATTTCATAGCAATCAGCCCCAGCATTTT

len: 14
abundance: -
d_gene: -
j_gene: TRBJ2-2
v_gene: TRBV7-6
CDR3aa: CASSSQQETGELFF
CDR3nt: TGTGCCAGCAGCTCGCAACAGGAAACCGGGGAGCTGTTTTTT

len: 10
abundance: -
d_gene: -
j_gene: TRBJ2-3
v_gene: TRBV12-5
CDR3aa: CASGSHTQYF
CDR3nt: TGTGCTAGTGGTTCCCATACGCAGTATTTT

len: 12
abundance: -
d_gene: -
j_gene: TRBJ1-4
v_gene: TRBV10-3
CDR3aa: CAISAGEEKLFF
CDR3nt: TGTGCCATCAGTGCGGGGGAAGAAAAACTGTTTTTT

len: 11
abundance: -
d_gene: -
j_gene: TRBJ2-5
v_gene: TRBV2
CDR3aa: CASNLLETQYF
CDR3nt: TGTGCCAGCAATTTATTGGAGACCCAGTACTTC

len: 15
abundance: -
d_gene: -
j_gene: TRBJ1-4
v_gene: TRBV28
CDR3aa: CASSSPFATNEKLFF
CDR3nt: TGTGCCAGCAGTTCCCCTTTTGCAACTAATGAAAAACTGTTTTTT

len: 14
abundance: -
d_gene: -
j_gene: TRBJ2-2
v_gene: TRBV27
CDR3aa: CASGTGMGVGELFF
CDR3nt: TGTGCCAGCGGCACAGGGATGGGAGTCGGGGAGCTGTTTTTT

len: 14
abundance: -
d_gene: -
j_gene: TRBJ2-2
v_gene: TRBV13
CDR3aa: CATRRAGRSGELFF
CDR3nt: TGTGCCACGAGGCGGGCAGGGAGATCCGGGGAGCTGTTTTTT

len: 14
abundance: -
d_gene: -
j_gene: TRBJ2-3
v_gene: TRBV19
CDR3aa: CASSISGSSDTQYF
CDR3nt: TGTGCCAGTAGTATATCGGGCAGTTCAGATACGCAGTATTTT

len: 16
abundance: -
d_gene: TRBD2
j_gene: TRBJ2-3
v_gene: TRBV7-6
CDR3aa: CASSISGLAGTDTQYF
CDR3nt: TGTGCCAGCAGCATATCGGGACTAGCGGGCACAGATACGCAGTATTTT

len: 15
abundance: -
d_gene: TRBD1
j_gene: TRBJ1-6
v_gene: TRBV6-6
CDR3aa: CASKGGLRDNSPLHF
CDR3nt: TGTGCCAGCAAAGGGGGCCTCAGGGATAATTCACCCCTCCACTTT

len: 17
abundance: -
d_gene: TRBD2
j_gene: TRBJ2-1
v_gene: TRBV5-4
CDR3aa: CASSMMEREGIYNEQFF
CDR3nt: TGTGCCAGCAGCATGATGGAGCGGGAGGGGATCTACAATGAGCAGTTCTTC

len: 13
abundance: once
d_gene: -
j_gene: TRBJ2-1
v_gene: TRBV30
CDR3aa: CAWNEVRANEQFF
CDR3nt: TGTGCCTGGAATGAGGTGCGGGCCAATGAGCAGTTCTTC

len: 14
abundance: -
d_gene: -
j_gene: TRBJ2-3
v_gene: TRBV7-9
CDR3aa: CASSPRQNTDTQYF
CDR3nt: TGTGCCAGCAGCCCCCGACAGAACACAGATACGCAGTATTTT

len: 16
abundance: -
d_gene: TRBD1
j_gene: TRBJ2-7
v_gene: TRBV5-5
CDR3aa: CASSFVPGQGTYEQYF
CDR3nt: TGTGCCAGCAGCTTTGTCCCGGGACAGGGTACCTACGAGCAGTACTTC

len: 10
abundance: few
d_gene: -
j_gene: TRBJ1-5
v_gene: TRBV28
CDR3aa: CASSLRPQHF
CDR3nt: TGTGCCAGCAGTTTACGGCCCCAGCATTTT

len: 15
abundance: -
d_gene: TRBD1
j_gene: TRBJ1-4
v_gene: TRBV6-6
CDR3aa: CASSTTGEGSEKLFF
CDR3nt: TGTGCCAGCAGTACCACAGGGGAAGGAAGTGAAAAACTGTTTTTT

len: 13
abundance: -
d_gene: -
j_gene: TRBJ2-7
v_gene: TRBV28
CDR3aa: CASSSGLIYEQYF
CDR3nt: TGTGCCAGCAGTTCGGGCTTAATCTACGAGCAGTACTTC

len: 11
abundance: few
d_gene: -
j_gene: TRBJ1-1
v_gene: TRBV29-1
CDR3aa: CSVASITEAFF
CDR3nt: TGCAGCGTCGCTTCTATCACTGAAGCTTTCTTT

len: 17
abundance: -
d_gene: -
j_gene: TRBJ1-6
v_gene: TRBV7-9
CDR3aa: CASSSRVASSYNSPLHF
CDR3nt: TGTGCCAGCAGTTCGAGAGTGGCGAGCTCCTATAATTCACCCCTCCACTTT

len: 18
abundance: once
d_gene: TRBD1
j_gene: TRBJ1-3
v_gene: TRBV5-4
CDR3aa: CASSHLSWRGRLENTIYF
CDR3nt: TGTGCCAGCAGCCATTTATCTTGGAGGGGGCGTTTGGAAAACACCATATATTTT

len: 16
abundance: -
d_gene: -
j_gene: TRBJ2-3
v_gene: TRBV2
CDR3aa: CASSDRAGASTDTQYF
CDR3nt: TGTGCCAGCAGTGACAGGGCGGGGGCTAGCACAGATACGCAGTATTTT

len: 15
abundance: -
d_gene: -
j_gene: TRBJ2-2
v_gene: TRBV2
CDR3aa: CASNPRQGGTGELFF
CDR3nt: TGTGCCAGCAATCCGAGGCAGGGAGGTACCGGGGAGCTGTTTTTT

len: 12
abundance: -
d_gene: -
j_gene: TRBJ2-2
v_gene: TRBV29-1
CDR3aa: CSVTGNTGELFF
CDR3nt: TGCAGCGTCACGGGCAACACTGGGGAGCTGTTTTTT

len: 15
abundance: -
d_gene: -
j_gene: TRBJ1-2
v_gene: TRBV5-1
CDR3aa: CASSLAYRAWSGYTF
CDR3nt: TGCGCCAGCAGCTTGGCATACAGGGCATGGAGTGGCTACACCTTC

len: 15
abundance: -
d_gene: -
j_gene: TRBJ1-2
v_gene: TRBV12-2
CDR3aa: CASRLVPLRNYGYTF
CDR3nt: TGTGCAAGTCGCTTAGTACCCCTGCGGAACTATGGCTACACCTTC

len: 15
abundance: -
d_gene: TRBD2
j_gene: TRBJ2-5
v_gene: TRBV5-4
CDR3aa: CASSTRVSGEETQYF
CDR3nt: TGTGCCAGCAGCACCCGGGTTAGCGGGGAAGAGACCCAGTACTTC

len: 14
abundance: -
d_gene: -
j_gene: TRBJ2-2
v_gene: TRBV18
CDR3aa: CASSPGTRTGELFF
CDR3nt: TGTGCCAGCTCACCAGGGACCCGAACCGGGGAGCTGTTTTTT

len: 16
abundance: -
d_gene: -
j_gene: TRBJ2-5
v_gene: TRBV9
CDR3aa: CASSVSPPGEGGTQYF
CDR3nt: TGTGCCAGCAGCGTAAGCCCTCCGGGCGAGGGTGGGACCCAGTACTTC

len: 13
abundance: -
d_gene: -
j_gene: TRBJ2-1
v_gene: TRBV7-7
CDR3aa: CASSLELAGEQFF
CDR3nt: TGTGCTAGCAGCCTCGAACTAGCCGGTGAGCAGTTCTTC

len: 15
abundance: -
d_gene: TRBD2
j_gene: TRBJ2-3
v_gene: TRBV19
CDR3aa: CASRQTSGRTDTQYF
CDR3nt: TGTGCCAGTCGTCAGACTAGCGGGAGGACAGATACGCAGTATTTT

len: 16
abundance: -
d_gene: TRBD1
j_gene: TRBJ2-3
v_gene: TRBV6-9
CDR3aa: CASSARTGRITDTQYF
CDR3nt: TGTGCCAGCAGTGCCCGGACAGGGCGGATCACAGATACGCAGTATTTT

len: 16
abundance: -
d_gene: -
j_gene: TRBJ1-1
v_gene: TRBV5-4
CDR3aa: CASSLARSGVVRMAFF
CDR3nt: TGTGCCAGCAGCTTGGCCAGGTCAGGCGTGGTGAGAATGGCTTTCTTT

len: 15
abundance: -
d_gene: TRBD1
j_gene: TRBJ2-7
v_gene: TRBV28
CDR3aa: CASPPPGQITYEQYF
CDR3nt: TGTGCCAGCCCACCCCCGGGACAGATTACCTACGAGCAGTACTTC

len: 17
abundance: -
d_gene: -
j_gene: TRBJ1-5
v_gene: TRBV7-2
CDR3aa: CASSLVAAAGSNQPQHF
CDR3nt: TGTGCCAGCAGCTTAGTGGCGGCAGCGGGTAGCAATCAGCCCCAGCATTTT

len: 14
abundance: -
d_gene: TRBD1
j_gene: TRBJ1-6
v_gene: TRBV28
CDR3aa: CASGTGQHNSPLHF
CDR3nt: TGTGCCAGCGGGACGGGACAGCATAATTCACCCCTCCACTTT

len: 15
abundance: -
d_gene: -
j_gene: TRBJ1-5
v_gene: TRBV5-5
CDR3aa: CASSSDGDSGQPQHF
CDR3nt: TGTGCCAGCAGCTCGGACGGGGATAGCGGTCAGCCCCAGCATTTT

len: 18
abundance: -
d_gene: TRBD1
j_gene: TRBJ2-1
v_gene: TRBV15
CDR3aa: CATSRPLPGTGSYNEQFF
CDR3nt: TGTGCCACCAGCAGACCCCTACCCGGGACAGGGTCCTACAATGAGCAGTTCTTC

len: 16
abundance: -
d_gene: TRBD1
j_gene: TRBJ2-2
v_gene: TRBV28
CDR3aa: CASSPPGGASTGELFF
CDR3nt: TGTGCCAGCAGTCCCCCAGGGGGCGCGAGCACCGGGGAGCTGTTTTTT

len: 13
abundance: -
d_gene: -
j_gene: TRBJ1-2
v_gene: TRBV28
CDR3aa: CASSLSANYGYTF
CDR3nt: TGTGCCAGCAGTTTATCAGCCAACTATGGCTACACCTTC

len: 12
abundance: -
d_gene: -
j_gene: TRBJ1-4
v_gene: TRBV5-1
CDR3aa: CASSLEGGGLFF
CDR3nt: TGCGCCAGCAGCTTGGAGGGGGGCGGACTGTTTTTT

len: 14
abundance: -
d_gene: -
j_gene: TRBJ1-5
v_gene: TRBV19
CDR3aa: CASTLGGGNQPQHF
CDR3nt: TGTGCCAGTACCCTTGGGGGTGGCAATCAGCCCCAGCATTTT